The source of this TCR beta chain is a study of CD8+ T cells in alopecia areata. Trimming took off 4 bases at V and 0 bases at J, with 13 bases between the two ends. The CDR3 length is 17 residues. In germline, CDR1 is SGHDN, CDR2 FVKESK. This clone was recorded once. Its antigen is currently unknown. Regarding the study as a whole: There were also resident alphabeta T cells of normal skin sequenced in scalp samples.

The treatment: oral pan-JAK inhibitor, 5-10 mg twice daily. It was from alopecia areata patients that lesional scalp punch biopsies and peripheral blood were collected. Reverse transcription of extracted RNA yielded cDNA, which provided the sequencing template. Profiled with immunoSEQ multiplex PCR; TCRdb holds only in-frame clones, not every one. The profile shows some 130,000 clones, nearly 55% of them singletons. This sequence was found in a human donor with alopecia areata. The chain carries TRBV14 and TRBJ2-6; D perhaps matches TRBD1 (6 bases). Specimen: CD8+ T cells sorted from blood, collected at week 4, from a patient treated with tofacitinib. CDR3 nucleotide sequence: TGTGCCAGCAGCCGTTGGTCAGGGGCCTCTGGGGCCAACGTCCTGACTTTC. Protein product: CASSRWSGASGANVLTF.